The 18 T cell receptor beta chains below were found in one sample sequenced in a study of cytomegalovirus exposure and HLA in healthy donors. The PCR ran on 60 Vbeta and 13 Jbeta primers. The data were produced by immunoSEQ multiplex PCR, yet TCRdb's version contains in-frame clones alone and is incomplete. The sample has over 150,000 clones; approximately 80% are singletons. Sequencing was performed on PBMCs. The receptors were gathered from a woman aged 25 to 39 in good health and CMV-seropositive.

V and J are TRBV4-1 and TRBJ1-3; D is uncertain. The ends were cut back, 6 bases at V and 0 bases at J, with 12 bases in the middle. The CDR3 loop spans 15 amino acids. The germline V gene encodes CDR1 MGHRA and CDR2 YSYEKL. The CDR3 spells CASSRGFPSGNTIYF. CDR3 DNA: TGCGCCAGCAGTCGAGGGTTCCCCTCTGGAAACACCATATATTTT.

This clone was seen just once. The chain has TRBV7-2 and TRBJ1-5; TRBD1 might be the D (6 bases). This CDR3 region has 13 residues. V was cut by 10 bases and J by 2 bases, with 12 bases left in between. The germline V gene encodes CDR1 SGHTA and CDR2 FQGNSA. The CDR3 DNA is TGTGCCACCCGAGGGGGAGGCAATCAGCCCCAGCATTTT. Translating gives CATRGGGNQPQHF.

This chain links TRBV11-2 with TRBJ1-6; 9 nucleotides line up with TRBD1. The trim removed 2 bases at V and 8 bases at J, leaving 7 bases unmatched. The CDR3 has 16 residues. Germline V gives CDR1 SGHAT, CDR2 FQNNGV. CDR3 DNA: TGTGCCAGCAGCTTATCCCCATGGACAGGGGATTCACCCCTCCACTTT. Translation gives CASSLSPWTGDSPLHF.

The V call is TRBV7-3, the J call TRBJ2-5; 8 nucleotides align to TRBD1. The CDR3 runs 15 residues. V lost 6 bases, J lost 2 bases, and 8 bases stayed unmatched. In germline, CDR1 is SGHTA, CDR2 FQGTGA. The CDR3 sequence: CASSNLGQGQETQYF. CDR3 nucleotides: TGTGCCAGCAGTAACCTCGGACAGGGTCAAGAGACCCAGTACTTC. The full variable domain, in which reference TRBV7-3 and TRBJ2-5 provide the parts outside the CDR3, is GAGVSQTPSNKVTEKGKYVELRCDPISGHTALYWYRQSLGQGPEFLIYFQGTGAADDSGLPNDRFFAVRPEGSVSTLKIQRTERGDSAVYLCASSNLGQGQETQYFGPGTRLLVL.

The J gene is TRBJ1-5, the V gene TRBV19; D is undetermined. This CDR3 is built from 13 residues. Trimming pared 4 bases from V and 0 bases from J, leaving 4 bases between. Germline loops: CDR1 LNHDA, CDR2 SQIVND (reference sequence). This chain's CDR3 is CASSKYSNQPQHF. The CDR3 DNA reads TGTGCCAGTAGTAAATATAGCAATCAGCCCCAGCATTTT.

This clone was detected a few times. CDR3 sequence reads: CASSSPGRTGPITTDTQYF. The CDR3 DNA is TGTGCCAGCAGCTCCCCGGGAAGGACAGGGCCCATAACCACAGATACGCAGTATTTT. The rearrangement joins TRBV7-9 to TRBJ2-3; TRBD1 matches 8 bases. V shed 4 bases and J 2 bases; nucleotides not matched to a gene: 17. Germline V CDR1 and CDR2: SEHNR, FQNEAQ (reference sequence). The CDR3 runs 19 residues.

The chain recombines TRBV7-8 with TRBJ2-1; 9 nucleotides agree with TRBD2. The CDR3 has 14 amino acids. The trim removed 2 bases at V and 4 bases at J, leaving 0 bases unmatched. Germline CDR1 SGHVS, CDR2 FQNEAQ. CDR3 DNA sequence: TGTGCCAGCAGCTTAACTAGCGGGTACAATGAGCAGTTCTTC. As protein: CASSLTSGYNEQFF.

CDR3 in DNA: TGTGCCAGCAACCCGGGGGATGGCTACACCTTC. This encodes CASNPGDGYTF. The chain combines TRBV28 with TRBJ1-2; TRBD1 might be the D (5 bases). The V end lost 7 bases, the J end lost 6 bases, and 9 bases lay between the germline ends. CDR1 MDHEN and CDR2 SYDVKM come from the germline V gene. This CDR3 has 11 amino acids.

The J gene is TRBJ1-2, the V gene TRBV6-1, with D unresolved. Germline-derived CDR1 and CDR2 are MNHNS and SASEGT. V was clipped by 1 base and J by 2 bases, with 5 bases between them. The CDR3 contains 13 residues. CDR3 sequence: CASSEVRNYGYTF. DNA of the CDR3: TGTGCCAGCAGTGAAGTCAGAAACTATGGCTACACCTTC.

Only a few counts were recorded for this clone. The rearrangement joins TRBV7-8 to TRBJ2-7, with 7 bases identical to TRBD1. The germline gives CDR1 SGHVS, CDR2 FQNEAQ. Trimming removed 2 bases from V and 1 base from J; junction bases left unmatched: 2. The CDR3 is made up of 14 amino acids. The CDR3, as DNA: TGTGCCAGCAGCTTACCGGGACAGTCCTACGAGCAGTACTTC. Translated: CASSLPGQSYEQYF.

The chain employs TRBV4-2 and TRBJ1-5; TRBD1 matches 11 bases. Germline CDR1 is LGHNA and CDR2 is YNFKEQ. The CDR3 consists of 18 residues. Trimming took 4 bases from V and 3 from J; bases not matched to a gene: 11. The CDR3 spells CASSPGTGGQLYNQPQHF. CDR3 DNA sequence: TGTGCCAGCAGCCCCGGGACAGGGGGTCAATTGTACAATCAGCCCCAGCATTTT.

This chain uses TRBV5-4 with TRBJ2-5, with 12 bases aligning to TRBD2. Looked up from germline, CDR1 is SGHNT and CDR2 is YYREEE (reference sequence). The CDR3 loop spans 15 amino acids. The V and J ends lost 0 bases and 7 bases, in that order; junction bases with no gene match: 4. The CDR3 loop is CASSLVASGGGTQYF. Here the CDR3 DNA reads TGTGCCAGCAGCTTGGTGGCTAGCGGGGGGGGGACCCAGTACTTC. Complete variable domain (other parts from reference TRBV5-4 and TRBJ2-5): ETGVTQSPTHLIKTRGQQVTLRCSSQSGHNTVSWYQQALGQGPQFIFQYYREEENGRGNFPPRFSGLQFPNYSSELNVNALELDDSALYLCASSLVASGGGTQYFGPGTRLLVL.

V and J are TRBV5-4 and TRBJ2-7; a possible D gene is TRBD1 (6 bases). The CDR3 totals 15 residues. V was clipped by 0 bases and J by 6 bases, with 16 bases between them. Germline CDR1 reads SGHNT; CDR2 reads YYREEE (reference sequence). The CDR3 coding sequence is TGTGCCAGCAGCTTGGGGCAGGGGTTAAGGGTCGAGCAGTACTTC. This codes for CASSLGQGLRVEQYF.

The rearrangement links TRBV28 to TRBJ1-4; 7 bases are a match to TRBD1. V was clipped by 8 bases and J by 5 bases; unmatched bases: 8. The CDR3 extends over 14 amino acids. CDR1 is MDHEN and CDR2 is SYDVKM in the germline V gene. CDR3 residues: CASWERGRNEKLFF. For the CDR3, the DNA is TGTGCCAGCTGGGAAAGGGGGCGAAATGAAAAACTGTTTTTT.

The rearrangement uses TRBV6-6 and TRBJ2-7; D ambiguous. The CDR3 is 14 amino acids. V was clipped by 4 bases and J by 2 bases, with 12 bases between them. CDR1 and CDR2 from the germline V gene are MNHNY and SVGAGI (reference sequence). CDR3 residues: CASSSAPPTYEQYF. CDR3 bases: TGTGCCAGCAGTTCTGCACCTCCTACCTACGAGCAGTACTTC.

The sample holds a few counts of this clone. This chain joins TRBV11-2 and TRBJ2-7; D may be TRBD1 (5 bases). V was clipped by 1 base and J by 9 bases, with 7 bases between them. The germline gives CDR1 SGHAT, CDR2 FQNNGV. The length of the CDR3 is 11 residues. CDR3 DNA sequence: TGTGCCAGCAGCTTAGTGGGGCGGCAGTACTTC. Residues: CASSLVGRQYF.

This clone appeared a single time. The rearrangement joins TRBV9 to TRBJ2-2, with TRBD2 matching over 8 bases. Germline assignment: CDR1 SGDLS and CDR2 YYNGEE. This CDR3 is built from 17 residues. V dropped 0 bases and J dropped 3; count of bases not matched to a gene: 7. CDR3 protein: CASSVASSGAYTGELFF. DNA for the CDR3: TGTGCCAGCAGCGTAGCGAGTAGCGGGGCTTACACCGGGGAGCTGTTTTTT.

This clone showed up just a few times. The chain links TRBV5-8 to TRBJ1-4, with D possibly matching TRBD1 (5 bases). CDR1 and CDR2 from the germline V gene are SGHTS and YDEGEE. Trimming took off 0 bases at V and 3 bases at J, with 6 bases between the two ends. The CDR3 consists of 14 residues. CDR3 in amino acids: CASSLVGANEKLFF. CDR3 in DNA: TGTGCCAGCAGCTTGGTAGGGGCTAATGAAAAACTGTTTTTT.